This is a list of T cell receptor beta chains from one sample in a study of early T cells in non-severe SARS-CoV-2 infection. TCRdb reprocessed the 5' RACE reads via MiXCR and lists one record per CDR3 protein. The repertoire holds around 39,000 distinct CDR3 sequences, with almost 5.5% as singletons. The sample in question was whole blood, obtained at baseline. Source of these receptors: an adult who was a healthcare worker with PCR-confirmed SARS-CoV-2 infection or an uninfected control (not recorded which). CDR3s include the opening cysteine and the closing phenylalanine or tryptophan. A D gene is named only where the DNA matches it firmly. The size of a clone is reported for some rows only, either as once, few or many, or as a class for expanded clones.

d_call j_call cdr3_length clone_size v_call cdr3_nt cdr3_aa
. TRBJ1-1 13 few TRBV9 TGTGCCAGCAGCGTAGGGACCAACACTGAAGCTTTCTTT CASSVGTNTEAFF
. TRBJ1-5 14 many TRBV20-1 TGCAGTGCTAGAAACTCACACCCCAATCAGCCCCAGCATTTT CSARNSHPNQPQHF
TRBD1 TRBJ2-5 14 many TRBV5-1 TGCGCCAGCAGCCCTCTCAGACAGGGAGAGACCCAGTACTTC CASSPLRQGETQYF
. TRBJ2-3 16 many TRBV14 TGTGCCAGCAGCCAAGACCTAGCCCGAAGCACAGATACGCAGTATTTT CASSQDLARSTDTQYF
. TRBJ2-1 14 many TRBV12-3/TRBV12-4 TGTGCCAGCAGTTTTCGCCAGCAGTTGAATGAGCAGTTCTTC CASSFRQQLNEQFF
. TRBJ2-1 14 . TRBV29-1 TGCAGCGCCGACCGCCCTACTAGCTTGGGAGAGCAGTTCTTC CSADRPTSLGEQFF
. TRBJ2-1 13 many TRBV29-1 TGCAGCGCCGGGGGCTTTTTATACAATGAGCAGTTCTTC CSAGGFLYNEQFF
. TRBJ2-5 12 many TRBV7-9 TGTGCCAGCAGCTGGTACCAAGAGACCCAGTACTTC CASSWYQETQYF
. TRBJ1-1 13 few TRBV29-1 TGCAGCGTAGTTGAAGATAGGGGAGGGCAAGCTTTCTTT CSVVEDRGGQAFF
TRBD2 TRBJ2-1 16 many TRBV7-2 TGTGCCAGCAGCTTAAGGGCGGGAGCCCCGGGGGTTGAGCAGTTCTTC CASSLRAGAPGVEQFF
. TRBJ2-6 18 . TRBV10-2 TGCGCCAGCAGTGAAGGTTACCAAGGCAGGGCTGGGGCCAACGTCCTGACTTTC CASSEGYQGRAGANVLTF
TRBD1 TRBJ1-2 17 many TRBV6-5 TGTGCCAGCAGACTTTCGTCAGGGGGGGCGGTAGACTATGGCTACACCTTC CASRLSSGGAVDYGYTF
. TRBJ2-1 14 many TRBV6-1 TGTGCCAGCTCAAAGGGAAGCTCCTACAATGAGCAGTTCTTC CASSKGSSYNEQFF
. TRBJ1-1 15 many TRBV20-1 TGCAGTGCTAGTCCTCCGATACAGCAGAACACTGAAGCTTTCTTT CSASPPIQQNTEAFF